This entry features one TCR beta chain sequence. What it binds is unknown. The method was immunoSEQ multiplex PCR; TCRdb's version includes in-frame clones alone and lacks a portion of them. Here the sample spans more than 40,000 clones, about 95% being singletons. The data are from a study of graft-versus-host responses after intestinal transplantation. Study-wide results and limits: Early post-transplant falls in HvG clones accompanied the peak levels of circulating GvH clones. High graft-versus-host to host-versus-graft clonal ratios were found in allografts of patients who had graft-donor T cell macrochimerism. GvH clones occurred in recipient marrow; some first appeared in ileum or blood.

V was cut by 3 bases and J by 7 bases, with 13 bases left in between. CDR1 and CDR2 from the germline V gene are SGHTA and FQGNSA. This CDR3 contains 14 residues. The chain couples TRBV7-2 to TRBJ2-1, with D possibly TRBD2 on 6 matching bases. The specimen was unstimulated CD8+ T cells sorted from spleen or lymph node cells, collected before transplant. The sequence came from a human donor who was the organ donor for an intestinal transplant. CDR3: CASSLSGPGNEQFF. CDR3 DNA: TGTGCCAGCAGCTTGAGCGGGCCGGGAAATGAGCAGTTCTTC. Supplemented by reference TRBV7-2 and TRBJ2-1, the full variable domain reads GAGVSQSPSNKVTEKGKDVELRCDPISGHTALYWYRQSLGQGLEFLIYFQGNSAPDKSGLPSDRFSAERTGGSVSTLTIQRTQQEDSAVYLCASSLSGPGNEQFFGPGTRLTVL.